The present T cell receptor (beta chain) was sequenced within a study of blood T cell repertoires in COVID-19. Trimming cost V 6 bases and J 1 base, with 13 bases left between them. The CDR3 runs 14 residues. Looked up from germline, CDR1 is SGHVS and CDR2 is FQNEAQ. Sequencing used immunoSEQ multiplex PCR; TCRdb keeps in-frame clones, though not all of them. This table has around 30,000 clones, about 89% appearing once. This clone was seen once. This TCR was sampled from a man between 65 and 85 years old with active COVID-19. This chain links TRBV7-8 with TRBJ2-7; no clear D gene. Sequencing was done on a sample of peripheral blood. The CDR3 nucleotides read TGTGCCAGCAGTCATCCCCCTAGGTCCTACGAGCAGTACTTC. Amino acid sequence: CASSHPPRSYEQYF.